The 4 T cell receptor beta chains presented below share a single source sample, sequenced in a study of T-cell reconstitution after alpha-beta-depleted transplantation in children. Library preparation (for TCRbeta) was performed with unique molecular identifiers. TCRdb reprocessed the PCR reads with MiXCR, giving one entry per CDR3 protein. Of approximately 98,000 distinct CDR3 sequences in the sample, 5.5% to 7% were seen once. Material: PBMCs, mostly from graft donor cells, obtained 360 days after TCRalphabeta/CD19-depleted stem cell transplant. The receptors stem from a male patient between 2 and 9 years old who had a stem cell transplant for acute lymphoblastic leukemia, so the T cells may come from the graft donor.

This clonotype came up many times. The rearrangement links TRBV9 to TRBJ2-3; 9 nucleotides align to TRBD2. V was pared by 4 bases and J by 2 bases, with 14 bases of the junction left unmatched. Germline CDR1 and CDR2: SGDLS and YYNGEE. The CDR3 totals 18 residues. The CDR3 loop is CASSPWGSGGPLTDTQYF. The CDR3 nucleotides are TGTGCCAGCAGCCCTTGGGGTAGCGGGGGCCCCCTCACAGATACGCAGTATTTT.

This clonotype was recorded many times. CDR3 in amino acids: CASSTGITDTQYF. CDR3 in DNA: TGTGCCAGCAGCACAGGGATCACAGATACGCAGTATTTT. The chain has TRBV6-5 and TRBJ2-3; D possibly corresponds to TRBD1 (6 bases). Germline V CDR1 and CDR2: MNHEY, SVGAGI. Trimming took off 6 bases at V and 2 bases at J, with 9 bases between the two ends. The CDR3 totals 13 residues.

This clonotype was seen at least ten times. The chain carries TRBV11-2 and TRBJ2-1, with 14 nucleotides matching TRBD2. The CDR3 sequence is 16 residues long. V shed 5 bases and J 7 bases; nucleotides not matched to a gene: 7. CDR1 and CDR2 (germline): SGHAT, FQNNGV. For the CDR3, the DNA is TGTGCCAGCAGCAAGGGACTAGCGGGAGCAGGGAATGAGCAGTTCTTC. This codes for CASSKGLAGAGNEQFF. The full variable domain, with the rest looked up from reference TRBV11-2 and TRBJ2-1, is EAGVAQSPRYKIIEKRQSVAFWCNPISGHATLYWYQQILGQGPKLLIQFQNNGVVDDSQLPKDRFSAERLKGVDSTLKIQPAKLEDSAVYLCASSKGLAGAGNEQFFGPGTRLTVL.

This clonotype was seen at least ten times. The chain uses TRBV7-2 and TRBJ2-6; D is unresolved. Trimming removed 7 bases from V and 2 bases from J, with 6 bases in between. The CDR3 runs to 13 residues. Germline CDR1 is SGHTA and CDR2 is FQGNSA. CDR3 sequence reads: CASTETGANVLTF. In DNA, the CDR3 is TGTGCCAGCACCGAGACTGGGGCCAACGTCCTGACTTTC. Based on the CDR3 plus reference TRBV7-2 and TRBJ2-6, the full variable domain is GAGVSQSPSNKVTEKGKDVELRCDPISGHTALYWYRQSLGQGLEFLIYFQGNSAPDKSGLPSDRFSAERTGGSVSTLTIQRTQQEDSAVYLCASTETGANVLTFGAGSRLTVL.